Listed below are T cell receptor beta chains from one sample, sequenced in a study of shared clonotypes between healthy human individuals. Sequencing was performed with immunoSEQ multiplex PCR; in TCRdb, only in-frame clones are kept and a portion is missing. The sample contains around 2.5 million clones, 93% of which appear only once. Sequencing was performed on naive CD4+ T cells from PBMCs. These receptors all come from a man younger than 35 in good health. Some clones in this sample may be carry-over from other donors' samples. Both conserved end residues are part of each CDR3. D genes are given only for firm matches. Clone size is stated in some rows and not others, as once, few, many or a class when expanded.

NA,NA,TRBJ1-4,TRBV19,TGTGCCAGTAGTATAGCAGGGGCTAATGAAAAACTGTTTTTT,CASSIAGANEKLFF
NA,TRBD1,TRBJ1-1,TRBV9,TGTGCCAGCAGCGTAGGTGACAGGGGTACTGAGGAAGCTTTCTTT,CASSVGDRGTEEAFF
NA,TRBD1,TRBJ1-5,TRBV6-6,TGTGCCAGCAGGATAGGGACAGGCAATCAGCCCCAGCATTTT,CASRIGTGNQPQHF
NA,NA,TRBJ1-1,TRBV25-1,TGTGCCAGCAGTGAACGGCGGGAAACTGAAGCTTTCTTT,CASSERRETEAFF
NA,TRBD2,TRBJ2-5,TRBV28,TGTGCCAGCAAGTTCACTAGCGGGAGGGCCGGGGAGACCCAGTACTTC,CASKFTSGRAGETQYF
NA,NA,TRBJ1-2,TRBV7-9,TGTGCCAGCAGCGAAGGACATACGGGCGGCTACACCTTC,CASSEGHTGGYTF
NA,NA,TRBJ1-5,TRBV2,TGTGCCAGCAGTGGGGGCCGGGTCGAGGTTGGTCCCCAGCATTTT,CASSGGRVEVGPQHF
NA,NA,TRBJ2-5,TRBV6-5,TGTGCCAGCAGCCCGGCGGGACACGAAGTGGAGACCCAGTACTTC,CASSPAGHEVETQYF
NA,TRBD1,TRBJ1-2,TRBV7-9,TGTGCCAGCAGCCTTAGACAGGGGGCGAGCGGCTACACCTTC,CASSLRQGASGYTF
NA,TRBD2,TRBJ2-5,TRBV6-1,TGTGCCAGCATAGGCGGGAGGGATGAGACCCAGTACTTC,CASIGGRDETQYF
NA,NA,TRBJ2-5,TRBV2,TGTGCCAGCAGTGAAGCGCCAGCAGCAAAGACCCAGTACTTC,CASSEAPAAKTQYF
NA,NA,TRBJ2-7,TRBV5-1,TGCGCCAGCAGCTCCGGGACACAAAACTACGAGCAGTACTTC,CASSSGTQNYEQYF
NA,NA,TRBJ2-1,TRBV4-1,TGCGCCAGCAGCCAAGATCGGGTACGTGAGCAGTTCTTC,CASSQDRVREQFF
NA,NA,TRBJ1-4,TRBV6-5,TGTGCCAGCAGTTCTCGAGGAGGGGAATCTAATGAAAAACTGTTTTTT,CASSSRGGESNEKLFF
NA,NA,TRBJ2-2,TRBV11-3,TGTGCCAGCAGCTCCCCTGGTCGGGGCACCGGGGAGCTGTTTTTT,CASSSPGRGTGELFF
NA,NA,TRBJ1-4,TRBV7-2,TGTGCCAGCAGCTTTGGGGGGGCAACTAATGAAAAACTGTTTTTT,CASSFGGATNEKLFF
NA,NA,TRBJ1-1,TRBV5-1,TGCGCCAGCAGCGTGGGGACGGGAACTGAAGCTTTCTTT,CASSVGTGTEAFF
NA,TRBD1,TRBJ2-5,TRBV18,TGTGCCAGCTCCCTTTTACAGGGGCCGAGGGAGACCCAGTACTTC,CASSLLQGPRETQYF
NA,NA,TRBJ2-7,TRBV29-1,TGCAGCGTTGATGTTGCGCCCGGGGACGAGCAGTACTTC,CSVDVAPGDEQYF
NA,NA,TRBJ1-2,TRBV27,TGTGCCAGCCGGACAGTTAACTATGGCTACACCTTC,CASRTVNYGYTF
NA,NA,TRBJ1-1,TRBV7-9,TGTGCCAGCAGCTCGGGCAGGGACACTGAAGCTTTCTTT,CASSSGRDTEAFF
NA,NA,TRBJ1-1,TRBV28,TGTGCCAGCACCCTAAACACTGAAGCTTTCTTT,CASTLNTEAFF
NA,NA,TRBJ1-3,TRBV27,TGTGCCAGCAGTTTTCGGGTACAGGGACACACCATATATTTT,CASSFRVQGHTIYF
NA,NA,TRBJ1-1,TRBV7-8,TGTGCCAGCAGCGCCCTAGAAAGGCGTCGGAACACTGAAGCTTTCTTT,CASSALERRRNTEAFF
NA,NA,TRBJ2-2,TRBV5-6,TGTGCCAGCAGCTTTGTTGTAACCGGGGAGCTGTTTTTT,CASSFVVTGELFF
NA,TRBD2,TRBJ2-1,TRBV10-1,TGCGCCAGCAGTGAGTCGAAAAGGCCCAGCGGGAGGATGAATGAGCAGTTCTTC,CASSESKRPSGRMNEQFF
NA,NA,TRBJ2-2,TRBV7-3,TGTGCCAGCAGCGCCTACAGGGCTGCCGGCACCGGGGAGCTGTTTTTT,CASSAYRAAGTGELFF
NA,TRBD1,TRBJ2-3,TRBV5-6,TGTGCCAGCAGCTTGGCGGGACAGCCTACAGATACGCAGTATTTT,CASSLAGQPTDTQYF
once,NA,TRBJ2-1,TRBV9,TGTGCCAGCAGCGTAGACCCGGGGAGCTCCTACAATGAGCAGTTCTTC,CASSVDPGSSYNEQFF
NA,TRBD2,TRBJ2-7,TRBV7-2,TGTGCCAGCGCCGTGAGACTAGCTGGTTACGAGCAGTACTTC,CASAVRLAGYEQYF
NA,NA,TRBJ2-1,TRBV30,TGTGCCTGGAGTCCCCCCTACAATGAGCAGTTCTTC,CAWSPPYNEQFF
once,NA,TRBJ1-5,TRBV6-1,TGTGCCAGCAGTGAAGAAGCAGGTAATCAGCCCCAGCATTTT,CASSEEAGNQPQHF
NA,NA,TRBJ2-3,TRBV7-9,TGTGCCAGCAGCCCGGGGCCCGGGACAAAAACAGATACGCAGTATTTT,CASSPGPGTKTDTQYF
NA,TRBD2,TRBJ2-1,TRBV28,TGTGCCAGCACCGAACTAGCGGGAGTTCCCAATGAGCAGTTCTTC,CASTELAGVPNEQFF
once,NA,TRBJ1-1,TRBV6-6,TGTGCCACCGGAGGTGTTGGGGGCAACACTGAAGCTTTCTTT,CATGGVGGNTEAFF
NA,NA,TRBJ1-1,TRBV10-3,TGTGCCATCAGTGAGACGGACAGCCCCGAAGCTTTCTTT,CAISETDSPEAFF
once,TRBD1,TRBJ2-1,TRBV9,TGTGCCAGCAGCGTAGTCGCCCTTCCGGGACAGGGGTACAATGAGCAGTTCTTC,CASSVVALPGQGYNEQFF
NA,NA,TRBJ1-2,TRBV27,TGTGCCAGCAGGCCACTGGCAGTCGATGGCTACACCTTC,CASRPLAVDGYTF
NA,NA,TRBJ2-3,TRBV5-1,TGCGCCAGCAGCTTATTTGGGTTTTCTAGCACAGATACGCAGTATTTT,CASSLFGFSSTDTQYF
NA,NA,TRBJ2-5,TRBV27,TGTGCCAGCAGCCTCATCTCCCTAACAGGGTCGGGTCGGGAGACCCAGTACTTC,CASSLISLTGSGRETQYF
once,TRBD1,TRBJ1-5,TRBV28,TGTGCCAGCAGTATTCCGGGACAGGACTTCAATCAGCCCCAGCATTTT,CASSIPGQDFNQPQHF